This section outlines one T cell receptor (beta chain) sequence together with its context. The antigen remains undetermined. TCRdb re-called the reads through MiXCR, storing one row per CDR3 protein. The data hold 69,000 or so distinct CDR3 sequences, with around 27% observed a single time. This entry is derived from a study of T cell repertoires in cytomegalovirus infection. Trimming left V 3 bases short and J 5 bases short, with 20 bases between. CDR3 length: 16 amino acids. V usage is TRBV12-3 or TRBV12-4 and J usage is TRBJ2-7; D not resolved. This clonotype was obtained from a human donor in good health (CMV status not recorded). Some clones in this sample may be carry-over from other donors' samples. The sequences come from CD8+ T cells from cultured PBMCs, collected from culture after CMV antigen stimulation. For the CDR3, the DNA is TGTGCCAGCAGTTTGGCCCCGACACCAATAAAAGACGAGCAGTACTTC. It specifies CASSLAPTPIKDEQYF.